A single sample gave rise to the 24 T cell receptor beta chains below, sequenced in a study of cytomegalovirus exposure and HLA in healthy donors (dated 2017 in TCRdb). Library generation was performed with the immunoSEQ multiplex PCR assay. For the multiplex PCR, a mixture combining 60 forward primers for TCR Vbeta segments and 13 reverse primers for TCR Jbeta segments was used. Sourced from immuneACCESS, this table was stored by TCRdb with only in-frame sequences that have V and J called. A share of the clones is absent; for the studies checked, an unresolved V gene accounts for under half, and the remainder has no known explanation. This sample's clone table shows 53,000 or so clones. The leading ten clones occupy approximately 6.6% of the sample. Sequencing input: PBMCs. These receptors were collected from a male donor in good health and CMV-seropositive.

The V call is TRBV2, the J call TRBJ2-6, with TRBD1 matching over 7 bases. Looked up from germline, CDR1 is SNHLY and CDR2 is FYNNEI. Trimming cost V 7 bases and J 0 bases; bases outside gene matches: 9. The CDR3 is made up of 17 amino acids. In DNA form, the CDR3 reads TGTGCCAGCAATAAACAGGGGATAAGCTCTGGGGCCAACGTCCTGACTTTC. Amino acid sequence: CASNKQGISSGANVLTF.

The CDR3: CAWSLARQGHYGYTF. The CDR3, as DNA: TGTGCCTGGAGTCTAGCCCGACAGGGACACTATGGCTACACCTTC. The chain uses TRBV30 and TRBJ1-2, with 7 positions matching TRBD1. Germline V gene sequence: CDR1 GTSNPN, CDR2 SVGIG (reference sequence). Trimming removed 2 bases from V and 3 bases from J; junction bases left unmatched: 9. The CDR3 has 15 residues.

V usage is TRBV7-9 and J usage is TRBJ2-3; TRBD2 agrees at 8 bases. Germline CDR1 SEHNR, CDR2 FQNEAQ (reference sequence). Germline trimming cut 3 bases from V and 3 bases from J; bases unmatched to any gene: 8. CDR3 size: 16 residues. The CDR3 here is CASSLPGGLFTDTQYF. The CDR3 DNA reads as TGTGCCAGCAGCTTGCCGGGGGGGCTATTTACAGATACGCAGTATTTT.

The genes are TRBV19 and TRBJ2-5; 9 nucleotides agree with TRBD1. J gave up 3 bases and V 5 bases, and 4 bases lay outside the gene matches. CDR3 size: 14 residues. Per germline, CDR1 LNHDA and CDR2 SQIVND (reference sequence). The CDR3 DNA reads as TGTGCCAGTAGTCCTTGGGACAGGGAAGAGACCCAGTACTTC. Its translation: CASSPWDREETQYF.

V gene TRBV19 combines with J gene TRBJ1-4; D possibly corresponds to TRBD1 (5 bases). V was clipped by 8 bases and J by 4 bases, with 14 bases between them. The germline V gene has CDR1 LNHDA and CDR2 SQIVND (reference sequence). The CDR3 consists of 14 residues. The chain's CDR3 is CASAGGAGNEKLFF. DNA for the CDR3: TGTGCCAGTGCCGGTGGGGCTGGTAATGAAAAACTGTTTTTT.

V gene TRBV5-1 combines with J gene TRBJ1-1, with D uncertain. V lost 1 base and J 4 bases, leaving 8 bases between the germline ends. Germline CDR1 reads SGHRS; CDR2 reads YFSETQ. This CDR3 region has 13 residues. CDR3 sequence reads: CASSLPEGTEAFF. For the CDR3, the DNA is TGCGCCAGCAGCTTGCCCGAGGGCACTGAAGCTTTCTTT.

The chain has TRBV6-6 and TRBJ1-2; 7 nucleotides align to TRBD1. CDR1 and CDR2 (germline): MNHNY, SVGAGI (reference sequence). V was pared by 11 bases and J by 14 bases, with 17 bases of the junction left unmatched. The CDR3 extends over 12 amino acids. The CDR3, as DNA: TGTGCCGCCTCTAAGACAGGGTTTTATCAGACCTTC. Its protein product is CAASKTGFYQTF.

In regard to this clone: One end of the junction is discordant with germline, which a read error may explain. The chain combines TRBV7-9 with TRBJ1-2; perhaps TRBD1 as D (6 bases). There are 17 residues in the CDR3. Germline V gene lookup returns CDR1 SEHNR and CDR2 FQNEAQ (reference sequence). CDR3 DNA sequence: TGTGCCAGCGGCTTGCCAAGTAAAAGACAGGCTAACGATGGCTACACCTTC. Its protein is CASGLPSKRQANDGYTF.

The chain couples TRBV11-2 to TRBJ1-6, with D possibly matching TRBD1 (6 bases). V was shortened by 2 bases and J by 11 bases, with 22 bases between the two germline ends. The CDR3 is 17 residues long. Germline V gene data show CDR1 as SGHAT and CDR2 as FQNNGV. The CDR3 DNA follows: TGTGCCAGCAGCTTAAGGCTTCCCGGACAGTGGTACGCACCCCTCCACTTT. Its protein is CASSLRLPGQWYAPLHF.

This sequence joins TRBV9 and TRBJ2-2; a possible D gene is TRBD1 (5 bases). Germline values: CDR1 SGDLS, CDR2 YYNGEE. CDR3 length: 15 amino acids. V shed 3 bases and J shed 3 bases, with 12 bases lying between them. CDR3 region: CASSAPDSHTGELFF. CDR3 in DNA: TGTGCCAGCAGCGCCCCCGACAGCCACACCGGGGAGCTGTTTTTT.

The chain has TRBV30 and TRBJ2-7; no clear D. V shed 5 bases and J shed 3 bases, with 5 bases lying between them. The germline V gene has CDR1 GTSNPN and CDR2 SVGIG (reference sequence). CDR3 length: 10 amino acids. CDR3 coding DNA: TGTGCCTGGGGAGTCTACGAGCAGTACTTC. Residues: CAWGVYEQYF.

This chain connects TRBV7-9 to TRBJ2-1; 9 bases agree with TRBD1. CDR1 SEHNR and CDR2 FQNEAQ come from the germline V gene (reference sequence). The ends lost 1 base at V and 4 bases at J; junction bases unmatched: 2. The CDR3 is made up of 15 amino acids. The DNA for the CDR3 is TGTGCCAGCAGCTTAGGGGGACAGGGATACAATGAGCAGTTCTTC. Residues: CASSLGGQGYNEQFF.

The CDR3 nucleotides are TGTGCCAGCAGCTCCCTAGCGGGCTTCTACAATGAGCAGTTCTTC. It codes for CASSSLAGFYNEQFF. The V and J genes are TRBV7-2 and TRBJ2-1, with 8 bases that match TRBD2. V shed 4 bases, J shed 3 bases, and the junction held 5 bases outside the gene matches. The CDR3 is 15 residues long. The germline CDR1 and CDR2 sequences are SGHTA and FQGNSA.

The CDR3 reads CSPSYGYTF. Here the CDR3 DNA reads TGCAGCCCCTCCTATGGCTACACCTTC. The V and J genes are TRBV29-1 and TRBJ1-2; D gene ambiguous. This CDR3 is built from 9 residues. CDR1 and CDR2 (germline): SQVTM, ANQGSEA. Trimming cost V 8 bases and J 4 bases, with 5 bases left between them.

J is TRBJ1-2 and V is TRBV6-6; weak D call: TRBD1 (6 bases). The CDR3 is 14 residues long. CDR1 MNHNY and CDR2 SVGAGI come from the germline V gene (reference sequence). V dropped 7 bases and J dropped 2 bases, with 14 bases sitting between them. This CDR3 reads CASIYRDGNYGYTF. DNA of the CDR3: TGTGCCAGCATCTACAGGGACGGCAACTATGGCTACACCTTC.

The chain links TRBV4-3 to TRBJ2-3; D possibly corresponds to TRBD1 (6 bases). Germline assignment: CDR1 LGHNA and CDR2 YSLEER. The CDR3 is 14 amino acids. Between the trimmed V and J ends, which lost 4 bases and 6 bases, there was a span of 14 bases. This CDR3 reads CASSRDTPRDTQYF. DNA of the CDR3: TGCGCCAGCAGCCGGGACACCCCCAGGGATACGCAGTATTTT.

The chain is built from TRBV4-3 and TRBJ2-7, with 12 bases fitting TRBD1. The V gene's germline CDR1 is LGHNA and CDR2 YSLEER. Unmatched junction bases numbered 10, after V lost 1 base and J lost 6 bases. The CDR3 totals 17 residues. The CDR3: CASSQVVAGQGAGEQYF. The CDR3 nucleotides are TGCGCCAGCAGCCAAGTCGTAGCGGGACAGGGGGCTGGCGAGCAGTACTTC.

J is TRBJ2-7 and V is TRBV19, with 7 bases matching TRBD1. The CDR3 is 13 amino acids. The germline V gene has CDR1 LNHDA and CDR2 SQIVND (reference sequence). The J segment lost 1 base and the V segment lost 3 bases, leaving 0 bases of the junction unmatched. Written as DNA, the CDR3 is TGTGCCAGTAGTATGGACAGGTCCTACGAGCAGTACTTC. Its protein product is CASSMDRSYEQYF.

V usage is TRBV18 and J usage is TRBJ1-5; tentative D call: TRBD1 (5 bases). In germline, CDR1 is KGHSH, CDR2 LQKENI. The CDR3 runs 16 residues. Deletions cut 0 bases from V and 6 bases from J, with 15 bases between. The CDR3 coding sequence is TGTGCCAGCTCACCACCCGGGGCAGGCGGGGGTCAGCCCCAGCATTTT. Translation: CASSPPGAGGGQPQHF.

The chain is built from TRBV4-1 and TRBJ1-4; TRBD1 matches 8 bases. V dropped 6 bases and J dropped 0; count of bases not matched to a gene: 9. Germline loops: CDR1 MGHRA, CDR2 YSYEKL. The CDR3 contains 17 residues. The CDR3 coding sequence is TGCGCCAGCAGGTCTACAGGGGGAATAGCAACTAATGAAAAACTGTTTTTT. It is translated as CASRSTGGIATNEKLFF.

The chain links TRBV6-5 to TRBJ1-2, with D perhaps matching TRBD1 (6 bases). The CDR3 is made up of 15 amino acids. Germline CDR1 is MNHEY and CDR2 is SVGAGI. Trimming pared 8 bases from V and 4 bases from J, leaving 20 bases between. In DNA, the CDR3 is TGTGCCAGCGGGAATTACAGGGAGTTTAGCTATGGCTACACCTTC. Translating gives CASGNYREFSYGYTF.

The chain combines TRBV28 with TRBJ2-5; TRBD1 is a possible D gene (6 bases). The germline CDR1 and CDR2 sequences are MDHEN and SYDVKM. Trimming cost V 1 base and J 1 base, with 10 bases left between them. The length of the CDR3 is 15 residues. CDR3 coding DNA: TGTGCCAGCAGTTTATTGGGACAAACCCAAGAGACCCAGTACTTC. Its protein product is CASSLLGQTQETQYF.

Note on this clone: Other DNA sequences within the sample encode an identical CDR3. The rearrangement joins TRBV6-4 to TRBJ1-1; D unresolved. The CDR3 runs 14 residues. V dropped 0 bases and J dropped 4 bases, with 9 bases sitting between them. Looked up from germline, CDR1 is MRHNA and CDR2 is SNTAGT. CDR3 DNA sequence: TGTGCCAGCAGTGACTCGAGTCGAGGCACTGAAGCTTTCTTT. Its protein product is CASSDSSRGTEAFF.

This chain uses TRBV5-1 with TRBJ2-4, with D unclear. The CDR3 runs to 16 residues. Per germline, CDR1 SGHRS and CDR2 YFSETQ. Trimming took 1 base from V and 0 from J, leaving 11 bases between them. The CDR3 sequence is CASSLSQTLAKNIQYF. The CDR3 region has the DNA TGCGCCAGCAGCTTGTCCCAGACACTAGCCAAAAACATTCAGTACTTC.